The rows below give T cell receptor beta chains drawn from one sample of a study of cytomegalovirus exposure and HLA in healthy donors. Here immunoSEQ multiplex PCR was the method, and the copy in TCRdb shows in-frame clones only, minus some. The sample lists more than 120,000 clones, about 79% occurring once. Sequences were obtained from PBMCs. The receptors derive from a male donor in good health and CMV-seronegative. CDR3s include the opening cysteine and the closing phenylalanine or tryptophan. Not all rows give a size; the values are once, few, many and, for expanded clones, a class.

v_call clone_size cdr3_aa
TRBV6-5 - CASSPSGTRPYEQYF
TRBV5-1 - CASSLEGTGAYEQYF
TRBV5-4 - CASSLRDTTDEQYF
TRBV5-6 - CASSLPSGSWTGELFF
TRBV7-8 - CASSLISAGADTQYF
TRBV6-4 - CASTEGDTKYNEQFF
TRBV7-9 few CASSPRLTGELFF
TRBV5-1 - CASSPGDRENTEAFF
TRBV19 - CASTPMLDFSWDEQYF
TRBV5-1 - CASSPTPGYGYTF
TRBV9 once CASGINRDTEAFF
TRBV7-2 - CASSLAARYEQYF
TRBV28 - CASSLASGSFEQYF
TRBV7-3 - CASSLTGLAGGEQYF
TRBV5-1 - CASSLGGAGNEQFF
TRBV11-3 - CASSMTVNTEAFF
TRBV5-1 - CASSPGTGVRELFF
TRBV5-8 - CASSPGHLYEQYF
TRBV2 - CASSDSGSGQYEQYF
TRBV5-4 - CASSPGQGTTDTQYF
TRBV28 - CASSLSRRYTQYF
TRBV27 - CASKKTSGRGETQYF
TRBV10-3 - CAIRDRELSDTQYF
TRBV27 once CASSSVRANEKLFF
TRBV4-3 - CASSSRDFEYNEQFF
TRBV5-8 - CASSLLVSYEQYF
TRBV6-6 - CASSPEVTGANVLTF
TRBV2 - CASPRGGTYNEQFF
TRBV7-7 - CASSLDRGQETQYF